This TCR beta chain is from a study of T cell changes during pregnancy in multiple sclerosis. TCRdb's table, derived via immunoSEQ multiplex PCR, lists solely in-frame clones and lacks some. In the table there are 54,000 or so clones, around 95% of which are singletons. The source material was CD4+ T cells from peripheral blood mononuclear cells, sampled before pregnancy. The source of this sequence is a female donor with multiple sclerosis, enrolled in a pregnancy study.

For the CDR3, the DNA is TGTGCCAGCAGCTTAGACGGGACTGATTACAATGAGCAGTTCTTC. It translates to CASSLDGTDYNEQFF. The rearrangement uses TRBV7-2 and TRBJ2-1; weak D call: TRBD2 (6 bases). From germline, CDR1 is SGHTA and CDR2 FQGNSA. V was pared by 1 base and J by 4 bases, with 11 bases between. This CDR3 has 15 amino acids.